In this sample, the clone carrying this TCR beta chain turned up many times. The data derive from a study of T cells in Graves' hyperthyroidism and ophthalmopathy. There were TCR beta CDR3 regions amplified from RNA transcripts. A set of HTBI primers served as the primers for a first-round RT-PCR of the TCR CDR3. MiXCR, applied by TCRdb to the multiplex PCR reads, yields one record per CDR3 protein. Here the sample spans approximately 600,000 distinct CDR3 sequences, around 21% being singletons. Germline trimming cut 3 bases from V and 4 bases from J; bases unmatched to any gene: 3. The CDR3 is made up of 14 amino acids. From germline, CDR1 is SGHRS and CDR2 YFSETQ. Ophthalmopathy patients had moderate-to-severe active disease, CAS ≥3, NOSPECS ≥4, and disease duration under 3 months.

This chain links TRBV5-1 with TRBJ2-3, with 9 bases identical to TRBD1. Sequenced input: blood. The TCR originated in a man aged 25 to 45 with Graves' ophthalmopathy. CDR3 sequence: CASSSGTGSDTQYF. The CDR3 nucleotides are TGCGCCAGCAGCTCAGGGACAGGGTCAGATACGCAGTATTTT.